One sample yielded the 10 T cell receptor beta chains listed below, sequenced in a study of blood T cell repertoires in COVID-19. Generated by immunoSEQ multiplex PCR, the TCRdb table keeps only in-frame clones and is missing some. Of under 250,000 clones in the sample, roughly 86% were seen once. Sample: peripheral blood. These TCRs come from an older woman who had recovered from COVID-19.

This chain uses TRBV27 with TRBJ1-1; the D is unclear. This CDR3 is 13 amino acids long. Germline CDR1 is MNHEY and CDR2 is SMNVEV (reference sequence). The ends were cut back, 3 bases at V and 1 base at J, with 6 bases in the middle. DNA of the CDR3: TGTGCCAGCAGTTTTGGCCAGAACACTGAAGCTTTCTTT. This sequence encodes CASSFGQNTEAFF.

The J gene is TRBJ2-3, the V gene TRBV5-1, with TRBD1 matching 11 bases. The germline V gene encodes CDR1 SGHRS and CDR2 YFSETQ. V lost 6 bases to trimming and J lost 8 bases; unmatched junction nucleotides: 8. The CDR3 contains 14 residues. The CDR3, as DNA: TGCGCCAGCAACCCCGGGACAGGGGGAAGTACGCAGTATTTT. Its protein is CASNPGTGGSTQYF. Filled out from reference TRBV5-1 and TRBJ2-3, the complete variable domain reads KAGVTQTPRYLIKTRGQQVTLSCSPISGHRSVSWYQQTPGQGLQFLFEYFSETQRNKGNFPGRFSGRQFSNSRSEMNVSTLELGDSALYLCASNPGTGGSTQYFGPGTRLTVL.

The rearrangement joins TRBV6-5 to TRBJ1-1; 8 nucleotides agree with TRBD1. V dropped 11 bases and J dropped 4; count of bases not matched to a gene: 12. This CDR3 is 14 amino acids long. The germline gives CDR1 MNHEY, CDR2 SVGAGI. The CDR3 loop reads CAARQDRDFTEAFF. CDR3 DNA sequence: TGTGCCGCCAGACAGGACAGGGATTTCACTGAAGCTTTCTTT.

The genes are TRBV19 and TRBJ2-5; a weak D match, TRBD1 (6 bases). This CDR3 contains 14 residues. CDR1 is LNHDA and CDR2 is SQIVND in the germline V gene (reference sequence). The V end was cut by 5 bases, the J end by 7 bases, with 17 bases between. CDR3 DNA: TGTGCCAGTAGTCCCGACAGGCAGGTCGGGACCCAGTACTTC. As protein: CASSPDRQVGTQYF.

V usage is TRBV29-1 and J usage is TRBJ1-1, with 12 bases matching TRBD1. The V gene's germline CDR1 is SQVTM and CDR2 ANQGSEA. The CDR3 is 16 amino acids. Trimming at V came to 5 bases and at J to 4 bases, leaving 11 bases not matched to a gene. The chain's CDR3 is CSVPGQGAHRGTEAFF. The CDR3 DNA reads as TGCAGCGTTCCGGGACAGGGGGCGCATAGGGGCACTGAAGCTTTCTTT.

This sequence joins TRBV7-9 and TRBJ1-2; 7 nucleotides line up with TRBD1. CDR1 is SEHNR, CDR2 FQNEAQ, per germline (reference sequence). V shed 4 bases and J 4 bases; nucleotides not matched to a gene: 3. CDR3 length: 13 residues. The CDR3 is CASSSGQPYGYTF. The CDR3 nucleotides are TGTGCCAGCAGCTCGGGACAGCCCTATGGCTACACCTTC.

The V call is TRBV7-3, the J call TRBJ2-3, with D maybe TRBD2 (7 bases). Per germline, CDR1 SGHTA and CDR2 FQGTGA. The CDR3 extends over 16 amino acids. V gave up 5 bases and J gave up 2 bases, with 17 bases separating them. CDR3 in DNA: TGTGCCAGCAGCCGAACCCTCGGGGGGCCCACAGATACGCAGTATTTT. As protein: CASSRTLGGPTDTQYF.

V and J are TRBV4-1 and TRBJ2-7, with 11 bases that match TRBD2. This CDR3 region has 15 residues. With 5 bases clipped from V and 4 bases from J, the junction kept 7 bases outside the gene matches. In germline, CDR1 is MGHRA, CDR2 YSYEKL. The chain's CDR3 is CASSALTSGEYEQYF. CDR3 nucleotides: TGCGCCAGCAGCGCCCTGACTAGCGGGGAGTACGAGCAGTACTTC.

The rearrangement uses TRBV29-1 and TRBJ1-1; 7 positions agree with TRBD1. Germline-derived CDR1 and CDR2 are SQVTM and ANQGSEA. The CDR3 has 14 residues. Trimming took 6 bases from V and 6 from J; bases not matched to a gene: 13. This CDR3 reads CSVGLDRQTSEAFF. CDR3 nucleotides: TGCAGCGTCGGATTGGACAGGCAGACGTCTGAAGCTTTCTTT.

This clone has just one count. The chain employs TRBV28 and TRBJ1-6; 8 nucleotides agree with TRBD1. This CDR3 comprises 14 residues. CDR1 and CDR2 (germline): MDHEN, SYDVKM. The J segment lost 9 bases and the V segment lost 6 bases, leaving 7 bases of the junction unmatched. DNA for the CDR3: TGTGCCAGCAGCCTCCAGGGGGCTGGTTCACCCCTCCACTTT. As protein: CASSLQGAGSPLHF.